A selection of T cell receptor beta chains follows, all from one sample in a study of cytomegalovirus exposure and HLA in healthy donors. Assay: immunoSEQ multiplex PCR; the TCRdb copy retains only in-frame clones and omits some. The sample carries fewer than 150,000 clones, around 76% recorded once. Sample: PBMCs. These receptors came from a male donor in good health and CMV-seronegative. Both conserved end residues are part of each CDR3. The D gene is left open where the match is weak. Clone sizes are given selectively: once, few, many, or a class where the clone is expanded.

J,length,V,D,size,CDR3,DNA
TRBJ1-2,15,TRBV2,TRBD1,-,CASSERTGESYGYTF,TGTGCCAGCAGTGAGCGGACAGGGGAAAGCTATGGCTACACCTTC
TRBJ2-2,17,TRBV4-1,TRBD1,-,CASSQGPGQGWTGELFF,TGCGCCAGCAGCCAGGGACCCGGACAGGGTTGGACCGGGGAGCTGTTTTTT
TRBJ2-1,14,TRBV7-6,TRBD2,-,CASSLLAGDNEQFF,TGTGCCAGCAGCTTGTTAGCGGGAGACAATGAGCAGTTCTTC
TRBJ2-7,14,TRBV29-1,TRBD2,-,CSVDGGRASHEQYF,TGCAGCGTTGACGGCGGGAGGGCCTCCCACGAGCAGTACTTC
TRBJ1-2,15,TRBV7-6,-,-,CASSLVRGTNYGYTF,TGTGCCAGCAGCTTAGTCCGGGGTACTAACTATGGCTACACCTTC
TRBJ2-7,14,TRBV7-9,TRBD1,once,CSSSLKTGGYEQYF,TGTTCCAGCAGCTTAAAGACAGGGGGCTACGAGCAGTACTTC
TRBJ1-2,14,TRBV2,-,few,CASRPRLANYGYTF,TGTGCCAGCAGACCCAGGTTAGCTAACTATGGCTACACCTTC
TRBJ2-5,14,TRBV5-1,TRBD2,-,CASRGSGGQETQYF,TGCGCCAGCAGGGGATCGGGGGGCCAAGAGACCCAGTACTTC
TRBJ2-1,16,TRBV6-5,TRBD2,-,CASSYRAGLADHEQFF,TGTGCCAGCAGTTATCGGGCGGGACTAGCGGATCATGAGCAGTTCTTC
TRBJ2-3,17,TRBV7-3,-,once,CASRETGGRSGTDTQYF,TGTGCCAGCAGGGAAACGGGGGGCCGATCTGGCACAGATACGCAGTATTTT
TRBJ1-1,14,TRBV25-1,-,-,CASSAEGWSTEAFF,TGTGCCAGCAGTGCTGAGGGATGGAGCACTGAAGCTTTCTTT
TRBJ2-3,14,TRBV19,TRBD2,-,CASKREGSTDTQYF,TGTGCCAGTAAACGGGAGGGGAGCACAGATACGCAGTATTTT
TRBJ1-5,15,TRBV5-4,-,-,CASSLGGPELGPQHF,TGTGCCAGCAGCTTGGGGGGGCCAGAGTTGGGGCCCCAGCATTTT
TRBJ1-5,15,TRBV12-5,TRBD1,-,CASGLNRGSNQPQHF,TGTGCTAGTGGCCTCAACAGGGGTAGTAATCAGCCCCAGCATTTT
TRBJ1-4,16,TRBV5-1,TRBD1,few,CASSSQGTHFAEKLFF,TGCGCCAGCAGCTCACAGGGGACCCACTTTGCGGAAAAACTGTTTTTT
TRBJ2-7,16,TRBV30,TRBD1,-,CAWSVPIGQGAYEQYF,TGTGCCTGGAGTGTACCAATAGGACAGGGGGCCTACGAGCAGTACTTC
TRBJ1-3,18,TRBV10-3,TRBD1,-,CAISESRPGQGAGNTIYF,TGTGCCATCAGTGAGTCTCGTCCGGGCCAGGGGGCTGGAAACACCATATATTTT
TRBJ2-3,13,TRBV7-2,-,once,CASSLPLTDTQYF,TGTGCCAGCAGCTTACCCCTCACAGATACGCAGTATTTT
TRBJ1-2,15,TRBV9,-,-,CASSLAGGRDYGYTF,TGTGCCAGCAGCTTGGCGGGGGGCAGAGACTATGGCTACACCTTC
TRBJ1-5,14,TRBV6-5,TRBD1,-,CASRKTGVSQPQHF,TGTGCCAGCAGGAAGACAGGGGTTTCTCAGCCCCAGCATTTT
TRBJ1-5,14,TRBV6-6,-,-,CASSYGGVRQPQHF,TGTGCCAGCAGTTACGGGGGGGTACGGCAGCCCCAGCATTTT
TRBJ2-1,15,TRBV11-3,-,-,CASSLKGDHYNEQFF,TGTGCCAGCAGCTTAAAGGGGGATCATTACAATGAGCAGTTCTTC
TRBJ1-5,17,TRBV10-3,-,-,CAISESLAGATSQPQHF,TGTGCCATCAGTGAGTCATTGGCAGGTGCCACCAGTCAGCCCCAGCATTTT
TRBJ2-1,13,TRBV12-5,TRBD1,-,CASGLEGGSEQFF,TGTGCTAGTGGTTTGGAAGGGGGCAGTGAGCAGTTCTTC
TRBJ2-2,13,TRBV5-4,-,few,CASSLGGAGELFF,TGTGCCAGCAGCTTGGGGGGGGCCGGGGAGCTGTTTTTT
TRBJ1-1,13,TRBV18,TRBD1,-,CASSPQQGAEAFF,TGTGCCAGCTCACCCCAACAGGGGGCTGAAGCTTTCTTT
TRBJ1-1,13,TRBV30,-,-,CAWRDNINTEAFF,TGTGCCTGGAGGGACAATATTAACACTGAAGCTTTCTTT
TRBJ1-1,13,TRBV30,TRBD1,-,CAWSRQGKGEAFF,TGTGCCTGGAGCCGACAGGGAAAAGGTGAAGCTTTCTTT